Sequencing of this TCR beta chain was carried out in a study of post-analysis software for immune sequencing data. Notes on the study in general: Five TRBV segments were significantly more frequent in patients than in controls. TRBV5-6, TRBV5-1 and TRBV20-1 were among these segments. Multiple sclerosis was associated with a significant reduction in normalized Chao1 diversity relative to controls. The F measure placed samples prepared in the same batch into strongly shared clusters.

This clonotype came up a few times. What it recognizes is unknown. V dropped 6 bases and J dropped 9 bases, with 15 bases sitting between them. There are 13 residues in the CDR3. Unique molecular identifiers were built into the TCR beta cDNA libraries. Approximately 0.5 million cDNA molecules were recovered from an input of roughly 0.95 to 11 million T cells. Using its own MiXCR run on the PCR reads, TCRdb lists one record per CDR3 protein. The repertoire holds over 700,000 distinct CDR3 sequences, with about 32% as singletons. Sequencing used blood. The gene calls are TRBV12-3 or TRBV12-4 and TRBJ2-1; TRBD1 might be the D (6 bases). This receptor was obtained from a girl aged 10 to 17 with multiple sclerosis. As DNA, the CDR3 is TGTGCCAGCAGACCTCAGGGGTCGGTTGAGCAGTTCTTC. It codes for CASRPQGSVEQFF.